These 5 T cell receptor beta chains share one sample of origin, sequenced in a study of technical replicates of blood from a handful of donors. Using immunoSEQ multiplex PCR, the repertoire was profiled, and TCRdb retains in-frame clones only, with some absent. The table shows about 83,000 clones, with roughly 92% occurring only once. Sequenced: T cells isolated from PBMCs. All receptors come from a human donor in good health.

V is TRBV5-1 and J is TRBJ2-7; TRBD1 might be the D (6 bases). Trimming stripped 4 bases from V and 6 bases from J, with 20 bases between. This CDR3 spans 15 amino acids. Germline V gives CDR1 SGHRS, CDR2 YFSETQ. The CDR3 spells CASSRTRAGVPEQYF. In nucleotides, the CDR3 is TGCGCCAGCAGCCGAACCAGGGCAGGGGTACCCGAGCAGTACTTC.

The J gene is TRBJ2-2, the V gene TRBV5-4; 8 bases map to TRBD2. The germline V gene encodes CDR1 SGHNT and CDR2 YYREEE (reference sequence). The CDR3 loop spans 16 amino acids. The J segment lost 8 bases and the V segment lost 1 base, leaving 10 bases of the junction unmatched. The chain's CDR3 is CASSLLFGTSEGELFF. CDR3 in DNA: TGTGCCAGCAGCTTGTTGTTCGGGACTAGTGAAGGGGAGCTGTTTTTT.

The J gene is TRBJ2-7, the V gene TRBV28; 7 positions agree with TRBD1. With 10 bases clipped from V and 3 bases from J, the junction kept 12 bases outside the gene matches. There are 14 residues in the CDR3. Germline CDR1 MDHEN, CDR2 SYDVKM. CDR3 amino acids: CATVRDSGRYEQYF. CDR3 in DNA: TGTGCCACCGTCCGGGACAGTGGACGCTACGAGCAGTACTTC.

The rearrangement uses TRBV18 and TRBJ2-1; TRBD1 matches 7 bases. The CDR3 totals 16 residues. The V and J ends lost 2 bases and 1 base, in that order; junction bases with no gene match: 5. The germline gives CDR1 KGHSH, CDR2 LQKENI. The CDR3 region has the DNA TGTGCCAGCTCACCATCCTTACAGGGGTCCTACAATGAGCAGTTCTTC. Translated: CASSPSLQGSYNEQFF. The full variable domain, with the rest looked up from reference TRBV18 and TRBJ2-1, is NAGVMQNPRHLVRRRGQEARLRCSPMKGHSHVYWYRQLPEEGLKFMVYLQKENIIDESGMPKERFSAEFPKEGPSILRIQQVVRGDSAAYFCASSPSLQGSYNEQFFGPGTRLTVL.

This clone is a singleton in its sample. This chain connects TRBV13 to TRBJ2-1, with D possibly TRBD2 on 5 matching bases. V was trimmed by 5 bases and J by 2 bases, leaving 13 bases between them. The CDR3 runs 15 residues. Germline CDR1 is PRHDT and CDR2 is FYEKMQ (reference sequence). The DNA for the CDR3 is TGTGCCAGCAGCCCGAGGGTGGGCGCCTACAATGAGCAGTTCTTC. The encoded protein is CASSPRVGAYNEQFF.